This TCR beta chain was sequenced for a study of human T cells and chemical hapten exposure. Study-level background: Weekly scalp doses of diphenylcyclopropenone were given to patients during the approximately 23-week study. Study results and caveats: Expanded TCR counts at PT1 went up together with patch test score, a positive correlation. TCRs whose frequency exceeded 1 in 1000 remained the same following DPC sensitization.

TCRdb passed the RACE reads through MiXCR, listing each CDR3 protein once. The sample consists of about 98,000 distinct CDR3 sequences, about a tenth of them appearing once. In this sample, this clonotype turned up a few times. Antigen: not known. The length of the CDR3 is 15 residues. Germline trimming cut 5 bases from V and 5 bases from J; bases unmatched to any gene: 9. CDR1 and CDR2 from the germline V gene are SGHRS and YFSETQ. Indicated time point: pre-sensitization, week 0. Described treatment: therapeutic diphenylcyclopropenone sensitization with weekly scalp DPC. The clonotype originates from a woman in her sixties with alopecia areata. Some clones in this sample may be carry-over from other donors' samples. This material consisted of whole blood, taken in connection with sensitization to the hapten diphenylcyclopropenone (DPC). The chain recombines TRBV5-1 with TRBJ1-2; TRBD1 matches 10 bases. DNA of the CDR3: TGCGCCAGCAGAAACCCGGGACAGGGGTTATATGGCTACACCTTC. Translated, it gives CASRNPGQGLYGYTF. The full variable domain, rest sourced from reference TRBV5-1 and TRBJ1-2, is KAGVTQTPRYLIKTRGQQVTLSCSPISGHRSVSWYQQTPGQGLQFLFEYFSETQRNKGNFPGRFSGRQFSNSRSEMNVSTLELGDSALYLCASRNPGQGLYGYTFGSGTRLTVV.